Listed below are T cell receptor beta chains from one sample, sequenced in a study of blood T cell repertoires in COVID-19. Profiling relied on immunoSEQ multiplex PCR, and the TCRdb table lists in-frame clones only, not all of them. This sample carries more than 150,000 clones, less than 85% of them seen once, and the ten largest clones take approximately 15%. Sequenced material: peripheral blood. These receptors were collected from a man in his fifties who had recovered from COVID-19. The CDR3 runs from the conserved cysteine through the conserved F or W. D genes are given only for firm matches. Only part of the rows carry a size: once, few, many, or a class if the clone is expanded.

TRBJ1-6 | TRBD1 | TRBV11-2 | - | TGTGCCAGCAGCTTACTCCGGACAGGGGAAAATTCACCCCTCCACTTT | CASSLLRTGENSPLHF
TRBJ1-5 | - | TRBV4-2 | few | TGTGCCAGCAGCCTAGCGTTGGAAAATCAGCCCCAGCATTTT | CASSLALENQPQHF
TRBJ1-6 | TRBD1 | TRBV30 | - | TGTGCCTGGAGTAGCAGGTTGGGACAGGGAGGTTCACCCCTCCACTTT | CAWSSRLGQGGSPLHF
TRBJ2-1 | - | TRBV5-4 | - | TGTGCCAGCAGCCCCGGACTAATTTGGTTCTTC | CASSPGLIWFF
TRBJ2-7 | TRBD2 | TRBV7-2 | - | TGTGCCAGCAGCCAGGACGGGGGGACCTACGAGCAGTACTTC | CASSQDGGTYEQYF
TRBJ2-1 | TRBD2 | TRBV24-1 | - | TGTGCCACCGGGACTAGCGGGACCAGATACAATGAGCAGTTCTTC | CATGTSGTRYNEQFF
TRBJ2-1 | TRBD2 | TRBV29-1 | few | TGCAGCGTTGAGAAGACTAGCGGTGACTCCTACAATGAGCAGTTCTTC | CSVEKTSGDSYNEQFF
TRBJ2-7 | - | TRBV20-1 | - | TGCAGTGCCCTTTCACACTACGAGCAGTACTTC | CSALSHYEQYF
TRBJ2-1 | TRBD1 | TRBV6-5 | - | TGTGCCAGCACCCGCAGTGAGGGGGCCCCTCGAATCTTC | CASTRSEGAPRIF
TRBJ2-2 | - | TRBV6-6 | once | TGTGCCAGCAGTTACGGGAGACGGACCGGGGAGCTGTTTTTT | CASSYGRRTGELFF
TRBJ2-7 | TRBD2 | TRBV15 | - | TGTGCCACCAGCAGAGAACTAGCGGGCTTCTACGAGCAGTACTTC | CATSRELAGFYEQYF
TRBJ1-4 | TRBD1 | TRBV2 | - | TGTGCTGTCACCGGGGGGACAGGGGGCTTTGAAAAACTGTTTTTT | CAVTGGTGGFEKLFF
TRBJ2-7 | - | TRBV27 | - | TGTGCCAGCAGTTTCGAACAGTTCGGTTCCGAGCAGTACTTC | CASSFEQFGSEQYF
TRBJ2-1 | - | TRBV29-1 | - | TGCAGCGTTGGTTACGGTGGTGAGCAGTTCTTC | CSVGYGGEQFF
TRBJ2-1 | TRBD2 | TRBV10-3 | few | TGTGCCATCAGTGCGGGTTGGCGGGGGTTGGACAATGAGCAGTTCTTC | CAISAGWRGLDNEQFF
TRBJ2-1 | - | TRBV30 | - | TGTGCCTGGAGCTACTACAATGAGCAGTTCTTC | CAWSYYNEQFF
TRBJ2-1 | - | TRBV6-5 | - | TGTGCCAGCAGTCGCCTGGCAGGCAATGAGCAGTTCTTC | CASSRLAGNEQFF
TRBJ2-5 | - | TRBV7-2 | - | TGTGCCAGCAGCCCCAGGACCCGGGAGGAGACCCAGTACTTC | CASSPRTREETQYF
TRBJ1-1 | TRBD1 | TRBV7-2 | - | TGTGCCAGCAGCTTAGTCGGGACAGGGGGCGCGAGGAACACTGAAGCTTTCTTT | CASSLVGTGGARNTEAFF
TRBJ1-6 | TRBD1 | TRBV28 | - | TGTGCCAGCAGCACCTCACGACAGGGACAGGGATATTCACCCCTCCACTTT | CASSTSRQGQGYSPLHF
TRBJ2-7 | - | TRBV6-5 | few | TGTGCCAGCAGTTACTCGACACTAGGTTCCTACGAGCAGTACTTC | CASSYSTLGSYEQYF
TRBJ2-3 | - | TRBV30 | - | TGTGCCTGGAGTGGGGGAGTTCCAGATACGCAGTATTTT | CAWSGGVPDTQYF
TRBJ1-2 | TRBD1 | TRBV6-5 | - | TGTGCCAGCAGCCTAGACAGGGCTTCCGGCTACACCTTC | CASSLDRASGYTF
TRBJ2-4 | - | TRBV12-3/TRBV12-4 | - | TGTGCCAGCAGCCCAGCCCCCGGACAGATTCAGTACTTC | CASSPAPGQIQYF
TRBJ2-1 | TRBD2 | TRBV9 | once | TGTGCCAGCAGCGTAGGGACTAGCGGATACAATGAGCAGTTCTTC | CASSVGTSGYNEQFF
TRBJ2-3 | - | TRBV21-1 | - | TGTGCCAGCAGGGAAGCGGTTTCAGGGGAGATGGGAAATACGCAGTATTTT | CASREAVSGEMGNTQYF
TRBJ2-7 | - | TRBV21-1 | - | TGTGCCAGCAGCAAAGTATTGGGGACAGTCTCCTACGAGCAGTACTTC | CASSKVLGTVSYEQYF
TRBJ2-2 | - | TRBV10-3 | few | TGTGCCATCAGGGAGGGCGGGAACACCGGGGAGCTGTTTTTT | CAIREGGNTGELFF
TRBJ2-7 | TRBD1 | TRBV11-2 | - | TGTGCCAGCAGCTTAAACAGGGGCCCCTCCGAGCAGTACTTC | CASSLNRGPSEQYF
TRBJ2-3 | - | TRBV29-1 | - | TGCGCGGTTGGCAGGACTAGCACAGATACGCAGTATTTT | CAVGRTSTDTQYF
TRBJ1-2 | - | TRBV19 | - | TGTGCCAGTAGTGCACCAGGGTCTGGCTACACCTTC | CASSAPGSGYTF
TRBJ2-3 | TRBD1 | TRBV2 | - | TGTGCCAGCAGTCAGACAGGGTATAACACAGATACGCAGTATTTT | CASSQTGYNTDTQYF
TRBJ2-2 | TRBD1 | TRBV14 | - | TGTGCCAGCAGCCAAGATCCCGGGACAGGGGGCGGGGAGCTGTTTTTT | CASSQDPGTGGGELFF
TRBJ1-2 | - | TRBV3-1/TRBV3-2 | - | TGTGCCAGCAGCCAAGCGGCGGGGAATGGCTACACCTTC | CASSQAAGNGYTF
TRBJ2-3 | - | TRBV9 | - | TGTGCCAGCAGCGTACTGGGGAGTAGGGCAGATACGCAGTATTTT | CASSVLGSRADTQYF
TRBJ2-5 | - | TRBV19 | few | TGTGCCAGTAGTATAGAAAGCGGTCAAGAGACCCAGTACTTC | CASSIESGQETQYF
TRBJ1-1 | TRBD1 | TRBV29-1 | - | TGCAGCGTTGCTCGGAGGACAGGGGATACTGAAGCTTTCTTT | CSVARRTGDTEAFF
TRBJ1-4 | - | TRBV9 | - | TGTGCCAGCAGCGTAGGGTTAGAGGGATATGAAAAACTGTTTTTT | CASSVGLEGYEKLFF
TRBJ1-5 | - | TRBV5-5 | - | TGTGCCAGCAGCCCCGTTAGCAGGGGATATCAGCCCCAGCATTTT | CASSPVSRGYQPQHF
TRBJ1-4 | - | TRBV5-1 | once | TGCGCCAGCAGCCAAAATCCGGGACGGGGGAATGAAAAACTGTTTTTT | CASSQNPGRGNEKLFF
TRBJ1-2 | - | TRBV24-1 | - | TGTGCCACCAGTGATTCAGGCGACAATAACTATGGCTACACCTTC | CATSDSGDNNYGYTF
TRBJ2-1 | - | TRBV19 | - | TGTGCCAGTAGTCGAGACGGGACGGGGGACAATGAGCAGTTCTTC | CASSRDGTGDNEQFF
TRBJ2-7 | TRBD2 | TRBV7-2 | - | TGTGCCAGCAGCCGGACTAGCGGGTACGAGCAGTACTTC | CASSRTSGYEQYF